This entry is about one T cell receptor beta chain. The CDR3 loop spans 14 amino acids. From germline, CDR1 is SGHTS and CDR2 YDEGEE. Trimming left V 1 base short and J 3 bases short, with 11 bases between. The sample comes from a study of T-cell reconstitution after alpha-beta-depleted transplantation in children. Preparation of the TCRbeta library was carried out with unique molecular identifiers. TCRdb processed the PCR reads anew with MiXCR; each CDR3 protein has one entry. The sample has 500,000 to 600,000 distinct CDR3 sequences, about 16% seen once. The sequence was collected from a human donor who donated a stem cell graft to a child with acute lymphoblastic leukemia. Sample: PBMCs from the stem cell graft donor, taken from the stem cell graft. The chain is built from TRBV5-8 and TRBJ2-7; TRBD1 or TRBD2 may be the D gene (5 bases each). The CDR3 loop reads CASSLPGTDYEQYF. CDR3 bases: TGTGCCAGCAGCTTGCCCGGGACCGACTACGAGCAGTACTTC. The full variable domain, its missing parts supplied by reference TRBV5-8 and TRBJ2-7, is EAGVTQSPTHLIKTRGQQATLRCSPISGHTSVYWYQQALGLGLQFLLWYDEGEERNRGNFPPRFSGRQFPNYSSELNVNALELEDSALYLCASSLPGTDYEQYFGPGTRLTVT.